This T cell receptor (beta chain) came from a study of cytomegalovirus exposure and HLA in healthy donors. Overall study results and limits: Specificity for CMV antigens was confirmed in vitro for a few of the CMV-associated chains. In an earlier analysis, in some 600 donors, most V segments appeared productive either ~90% or ~30% of the time. In a later analysis, V- and J-gene trimming of beta chains associated with a DCLRE1C missense variant, replicated independently.

PCR amplification relied on 60 Vbeta primers (plus 13 Jbeta primers). Generated by immunoSEQ multiplex PCR, the TCRdb table keeps only in-frame clones and is missing some. The table includes some 99,000 clones, under 80% detected once. The germline V gene has CDR1 SEHNR and CDR2 FQNEAQ (reference sequence). The CDR3 has 15 residues. To note about this clone: Its antigen is as yet unknown. Compared with germline, one end of the junction differs, possibly owing to a read error.

The chain joins TRBV7-9 to TRBJ1-1; 10 nucleotides agree with TRBD1. Sample: PBMCs. The sequence derives from a man aged 40-55 years in good health and CMV-seronegative. The CDR3 region is CSSSPTTGGYTEAFF. As DNA, the CDR3 is TGTTCCAGCAGCCCTACGACAGGGGGCTACACTGAAGCTTTCTTT. Supplemented by reference TRBV7-9 and TRBJ1-1, the full variable domain reads DTGVSQNPRHKITKRGQNVTFRCDPISEHNRLYWYRQTLGQGPEFLTYFQNEAQLEKSRLLSDRFSAERPKGSFSTLEIQRTEQGDSAMYLCSSSPTTGGYTEAFFGQGTRLTVV.